The T cell receptor (beta chain) under discussion was sequenced for a study of graft-versus-host responses after intestinal transplantation. The method was immunoSEQ multiplex PCR; TCRdb's version includes in-frame clones alone and lacks a portion of them. The table records about 120,000 clones, around 96% of them present only once. This CDR3 has 14 amino acids. The germline CDR1 and CDR2 sequences are SSHAT and FNYEAQ (reference sequence). Regarding this clone: Its matching antigen is unknown. At one of its ends the junction is not consistent with the germline gene, which may arise from a read error.

V usage is TRBV7-7 and J usage is TRBJ2-2; the D is unclear. This sequence was found in a human donor who received an intestinal transplant. The sequences come from unstimulated CD8+ T cells sorted from spleen or lymph node cells, collected before intestinal transplant. CDR3 sequence: CASSFGQNTGELFF. CDR3 DNA: TGTGCTAGCAGCTTTGGGCAGAACACCGGGGAGCTGTTTTTT.